This T cell receptor (beta chain) comes out of a study of blood T cell repertoires in COVID-19. Turning to the study itself: Collection of acute and convalescent COVID-19 samples took place in the United States, Italy and Spain. In each case, the material was cDNA or gDNA derived from T cells, B-cell-depleted T cells, or PBMCs.

Germline CDR1 and CDR2: MDHEN and SYDVKM. V dropped 5 bases and J dropped 3; count of bases not matched to a gene: 9. CDR3 size: 16 residues. Per the original data handling: Nucleated cell number was recorded as an estimate derived from reference gene primer amplification. Assay used: immunoSEQ multiplex PCR; TCRdb lists only in-frame clones, some missing. V, J and clone size are taken as reported in that table, and D and trimming were inferred from the DNA itself. The sample has about 170,000 clones; roughly 85% are singletons. The rearrangement links TRBV28 to TRBJ2-3; 9 bases are shared with TRBD1. The receptor was derived from a woman aged 80 or older with acute or convalescent COVID-19. The sequenced material came from peripheral blood. The CDR3: CASSTGTGLGTDTQYF. The CDR3 region has the DNA TGTGCCAGCAGTACCGGGACAGGGCTTGGGACAGATACGCAGTATTTT. Full variable domain (missing parts from reference TRBV28 and TRBJ2-3): DVKVTQSSRYLVKRTGEKVFLECVQDMDHENMFWYRQDPGLGLRLIYFSYDVKMKEKGDIPEGYSVSREKKERFSLILESASTNQTSMYLCASSTGTGLGTDTQYFGPGTRLTVL.